The clone carrying this T cell receptor (beta chain) was seen a few times. Its target is unknown. Expressed TCRB transcripts got sequenced, as all isolated RNA was reverse transcribed. Measured with immunoSEQ multiplex PCR; TCRdb has only the in-frame clones, and not every one. The sample holds 50,000 to 70,000 clones, about 47% seen once. The data were taken from a study of beta chain features in type 1 diabetes. Study conclusions and caveats: Researchers report that Type 1 diabetes patients had moderately but significantly shorter TCRB CDR3s across all four CD4+ subsets.

Per the germline V gene, CDR1 is SGDLS and CDR2 is YYNGEE. The V gene end was trimmed by 0 bases and the J gene end by 3 bases; junction bases not matched to a gene: 6. The CDR3 sequence is 15 residues long. Input material: Tregs from blood. This receptor was obtained from a woman in her forties with type 1 diabetes. This chain joins TRBV9 and TRBJ2-7; 7 bases agree with TRBD1. CDR3 DNA sequence: TGTGCCAGCAGCGTAGGGGGGACAGCTTTCTACGAGCAGTACTTC. It translates to CASSVGGTAFYEQYF.